This T cell receptor beta chain was recorded in a study of blood T cell repertoires in COVID-19. Here immunoSEQ multiplex PCR was the method, and the copy in TCRdb shows in-frame clones only, minus some. The sample yields approximately 250,000 clones, about 82% seen once. The material sequenced was peripheral blood. The clonotype was recovered from a woman aged 60-75 years with active or convalescent COVID-19.

The CDR3 region is CASSPGQGVIRTDTQYF. CDR3 nucleotide sequence: TGTGCCAGCAGCCCTGGACAGGGGGTAATTCGTACAGATACGCAGTATTTT. J is TRBJ2-3 and V is TRBV7-9; 10 bases align to TRBD1. Germline CDR1 reads SEHNR; CDR2 reads FQNEAQ (reference sequence). CDR3 length equals 17 residues. The junction had 11 bases not matched to a gene; V was cut back by 5 bases and J by 3 bases.